The sample holds a few counts of the clone carrying this TCR beta chain. Its antigen is not known. From blood, about 220-500 ng of genomic DNA served as TRB template. The data stem from a study of T and B cells in COVID-19 patients. Study at large: Recovered patients mostly had mild to moderate COVID-19 managed as outpatients. Of roughly 22 active-infection patients, about a dozen were critically ill with mechanical ventilation or extracorporeal membrane oxygenation.

This CDR3 spans 14 amino acids. Germline V gene data show CDR1 as GTSNPN and CDR2 as SVGIG (reference sequence). BIOMED2 TRB-A/B primer pools were used in multiplex TRB PCR. From the multiplex PCR reads, TCRdb called clonotypes with MiXCR, one entry per CDR3 protein. The profile shows under 5,000 distinct CDR3 sequences, about a quarter of them singletons. General study results and limits: Symptomatic-phase blood samples from mildly ill patients and early samples from severe cases were scarce. Active COVID-19 showed highly clonal TRB repertoires; recovery showed diversity and richness above healthy donors.

V and J are TRBV30 and TRBJ1-5; possibly TRBD1 for D (5 bases). The sample was blood. The origin of this receptor is a human donor with active COVID-19. CDR3 sequence (DNA): TGTGCGCTGTCCAGGGCAGCACAAAATCAGCCCCAGCATTTT. This codes for CALSRAAQNQPQHF.